This T cell receptor (beta chain) was documented in a study of shared clonotypes between healthy human individuals. The CDR3 totals 15 residues. The germline CDR1 and CDR2 sequences are MGHRA and YSYEKL. Trimming at V came to 0 bases and at J to 5 bases, leaving 7 bases not matched to a gene. Authors' processing steps: Junction-only sequences without quality scores were provided by ImmunoSEQ, so filtering was different. TCRdb keeps only in-frame clones here, not all; method: immunoSEQ multiplex PCR. The DNA was the basis for D and trimming; V, J and clone size are from that table. The repertoire holds about 2.3 million clones, with over 90% as singletons. On this clone itself: Its antigen remains unidentified.

Findings and limits, study-wide: Donors were few, which limited the genetic and exposure-history diversity represented. Sample collection involved blood only; tissue repertoires are likely different.

The J gene is TRBJ2-7, the V gene TRBV4-1; 7 bases agree with TRBD1. This sequence originates from a young man in good health. Some clones in this sample may be carry-over from other donors' samples. Source material: naive CD4+ T cells from PBMCs. The subset here: CD45RA+ positively selected. The CDR3 loop is CASSQEDRVGDEQYF. CDR3 bases: TGCGCCAGCAGCCAAGAAGACAGGGTAGGCGACGAGCAGTACTTC.